The clone carrying this T cell receptor (beta chain) was found a few times. Its antigen remains unidentified. With a duration under 2 months, the hyperthyroidism was newly diagnosed in patients aged 18 to 65. Orbital computed tomography, thyroid ultrasound, serum thyroxine and TRAb, and clinical symptoms together informed the diagnoses. This sample was included in a study of T cells in Graves' hyperthyroidism and ophthalmopathy. Study background: At the time of initial diagnosis and before any treatment, peripheral blood was collected. Broader study findings: Most expanded thyroid clonotypes above 0.001 also appeared in blood.

TCR beta CDR3 regions were amplified from RNA transcripts. HTBI primers were employed in a first-round RT-PCR of the TCR CDR3. One entry per CDR3 protein, called by TCRdb with MiXCR from the multiplex PCR reads. The sample has just under 750,000 distinct CDR3 sequences; 30% to 40% are singletons. Sequenced input: blood. The source of this sequence is a woman aged 40 to 55 with Graves' hyperthyroidism.

The CDR3 sequence is CASSQDGGRTGNSPLHF. CDR3 nucleotides: TGCGCCAGCAGCCAAGACGGGGGGAGGACAGGGAATTCACCCCTCCACTTT. This sequence joins TRBV4-1 and TRBJ1-6; TRBD1 agrees at 8 bases. After removal of 0 bases from V and 7 bases from J, the junction contained 8 bases not matched to a gene. The CDR3 totals 17 residues. CDR1 and CDR2 from the germline V gene are MGHRA and YSYEKL.